A single sample is the source of the 14 T cell receptor beta chains below, sequenced in a study of long-term antiretroviral therapy in people with HIV. Version v3.0 of the immunoSEQ assay was performed at survey level. The repertoire was sequenced with immunoSEQ multiplex PCR; TCRdb's copy has only in-frame clones and lacks some. The table has under 20,000 clones, over 75% seen once. Sequenced material: unsorted PBMCs, taken 0.3 years after starting antiretroviral therapy. Receptors were obtained from a man aged 60 to 69 with HIV.

The gene calls are TRBV30 and TRBJ2-5; no firm D call. Trimming took off 5 bases at V and 0 bases at J, with 13 bases between the two ends. The CDR3 consists of 14 residues. Germline-derived CDR1 and CDR2 are GTSNPN and SVGIG (reference sequence). CDR3 loop: CAWGSPENQETQYF. DNA for the CDR3: TGTGCCTGGGGGTCCCCAGAGAACCAAGAGACCCAGTACTTC.

The CDR3 loop is CASSSTRGVVGYGYTF. The CDR3 DNA sequence: TGTGCCAGCAGTTCCACCAGGGGGGTTGTCGGCTATGGCTACACCTTC. This chain joins TRBV27 and TRBJ1-2, with 7 nucleotides matching TRBD1. Germline CDR1 and CDR2: MNHEY and SMNVEV (reference sequence). With 4 bases clipped from V and 4 bases from J, the junction kept 12 bases outside the gene matches. The CDR3 spans 16 residues.

The V and J genes are TRBV10-3 and TRBJ2-3; 7 bases line up with TRBD1. With V trimmed by 9 bases and J by 0 bases, 0 bases remained unmatched. The CDR3 sequence is 12 residues long. Germline V lookup: CDR1 ENHRY, CDR2 SYGVKD. The CDR3 bases are TGTGCCATACAGGGGAGCACAGATACGCAGTATTTT. This translates into CAIQGSTDTQYF.

The V and J genes are TRBV9 and TRBJ1-1; the D gene is possibly TRBD1 (5 bases). V was shortened by 0 bases and J by 1 base, with 10 bases between the two germline ends. CDR3 length: 15 amino acids. The germline V gene has CDR1 SGDLS and CDR2 YYNGEE. The CDR3 DNA is TGTGCCAGCAGCGTAGATGGGGCAGGGAACACTGAAGCTTTCTTT. Protein product: CASSVDGAGNTEAFF.

V and J are TRBV30 and TRBJ1-2; possibly TRBD1 for D (5 bases). Germline V gene data show CDR1 as GTSNPN and CDR2 as SVGIG (reference sequence). This CDR3 region has 14 residues. Trimming left V 1 base short and J 0 bases short, with 9 bases between. The CDR3 DNA is TGTGCCTGGAGTGGACAGAGTACTAACTATGGCTACACCTTC. It yields the protein CAWSGQSTNYGYTF.

This clone was detected only once. The J gene is TRBJ2-2, the V gene TRBV7-9; no clear D gene. This CDR3 region has 17 residues. Trimming cost V 5 bases and J 4 bases, with 20 bases left between them. Germline loops: CDR1 SEHNR, CDR2 FQNEAQ (reference sequence). CDR3 bases: TGTGCCAGCAGCGAGGTGCATGTCGGCAGCTCCACCGGGGAGCTGTTTTTT. Translating it yields CASSEVHVGSSTGELFF.

In its sample, this clone was seen a few times. V usage is TRBV9 and J usage is TRBJ1-6; TRBD1 is a possible D gene (5 bases). Germline CDR1 and CDR2: SGDLS and YYNGEE. The CDR3 totals 15 residues. The ends were cut back, 6 bases at V and 10 bases at J, with 20 bases in the middle. The CDR3 DNA reads TGTGCCAGCAACAACAGGATTCTGATCGGCTCACCCCTCCACTTT. The encoded protein is CASNNRILIGSPLHF.

V gene TRBV6-6 combines with J gene TRBJ2-5; D is uncertain. The germline gives CDR1 MNHNY, CDR2 SVGAGI (reference sequence). This CDR3 has 13 amino acids. The germline V and J ends were trimmed by 2 bases and 5 bases, with 9 bases remaining between them. The CDR3 loop is CASSYPLGETQYF. The CDR3 DNA follows: TGTGCCAGCAGTTACCCCCTAGGTGAGACCCAGTACTTC.

A single count supports this clone. The V and J genes are TRBV30 and TRBJ1-1, with D unclear. V was pared by 4 bases and J by 1 base, with 13 bases between. The germline V gene has CDR1 GTSNPN and CDR2 SVGIG (reference sequence). The CDR3 extends over 14 amino acids. CDR3 coding DNA: TGTGCCTGGACCGGGGAAGCTACGAACACTGAAGCTTTCTTT. It is translated as CAWTGEATNTEAFF.

The J gene is TRBJ2-5, the V gene TRBV4-1, with D unclear. The V gene lost 3 bases and the J gene lost 4 bases, with 15 bases spanning the gap. This CDR3 spans 15 amino acids. Germline CDR1 reads MGHRA; CDR2 reads YSYEKL. The CDR3 region has the DNA TGCGCCAGCAGCCAGCTTGAGCTGGATATAGAGACCCAGTACTTC. It specifies CASSQLELDIETQYF.

The V and J genes are TRBV5-1 and TRBJ2-5; 11 nucleotides agree with TRBD1. The junction had 3 bases not matched to a gene; V was cut back by 4 bases and J by 4 bases. The germline V gene has CDR1 SGHRS and CDR2 YFSETQ. The CDR3 extends over 14 amino acids. The CDR3 sequence is CASSPGQGAETQYF. The CDR3 region has the DNA TGCGCCAGCAGCCCTGGACAGGGGGCAGAGACCCAGTACTTC.

CDR3 in amino acids: CSVLEAGVNTGELFF. The CDR3 DNA reads TGCAGCGTTCTAGAGGCGGGAGTCAACACCGGGGAGCTGTTTTTT. This chain joins TRBV29-1 and TRBJ2-2; 7 nucleotides match TRBD2. The V and J ends lost 5 bases and 2 bases, in that order; junction bases with no gene match: 8. The germline gives CDR1 SQVTM, CDR2 ANQGSEA. CDR3 length: 15 amino acids.

V is TRBV27 and J is TRBJ2-2; D gene uncertain. Trimming cost V 3 bases and J 8 bases, with 22 bases left between them. There are 17 residues in the CDR3. Germline V gene lookup returns CDR1 MNHEY and CDR2 SMNVEV (reference sequence). The CDR3 protein is CASSFPLSRTLIGELFF. In nucleotides, the CDR3 is TGTGCCAGCAGTTTCCCGTTATCAAGGACCCTTATAGGGGAGCTGTTTTTT.

The rearrangement links TRBV9 to TRBJ1-6, with D maybe TRBD1 (5 bases). CDR1 SGDLS and CDR2 YYNGEE come from the germline V gene. The CDR3 totals 16 residues. Between the trimmed V and J ends, which lost 3 bases and 10 bases, there was a span of 20 bases. The CDR3 is CASSDHGSGSLSPLHF. The CDR3 DNA sequence: TGTGCCAGCAGCGATCATGGTTCAGGGTCCTTGTCACCCCTCCACTTT.